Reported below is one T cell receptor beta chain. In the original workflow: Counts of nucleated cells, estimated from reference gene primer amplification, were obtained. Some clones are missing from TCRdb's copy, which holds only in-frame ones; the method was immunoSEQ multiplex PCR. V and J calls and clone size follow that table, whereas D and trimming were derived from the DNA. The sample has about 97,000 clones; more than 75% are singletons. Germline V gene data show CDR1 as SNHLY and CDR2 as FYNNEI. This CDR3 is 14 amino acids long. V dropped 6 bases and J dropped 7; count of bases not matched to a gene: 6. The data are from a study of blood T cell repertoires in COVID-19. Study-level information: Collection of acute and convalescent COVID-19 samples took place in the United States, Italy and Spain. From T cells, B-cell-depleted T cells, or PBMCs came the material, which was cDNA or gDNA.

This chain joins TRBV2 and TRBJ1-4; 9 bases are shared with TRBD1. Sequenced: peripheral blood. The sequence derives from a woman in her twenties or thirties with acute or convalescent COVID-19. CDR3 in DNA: TGTGCCAGCAGGGACAGGGGATTAGGTGAAAAACTGTTTTTT. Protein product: CASRDRGLGEKLFF.